Listed below are T cell receptor beta chains from one sample, sequenced in a study of cytomegalovirus exposure and HLA in healthy donors. Assay used: immunoSEQ multiplex PCR; TCRdb lists only in-frame clones, some missing. The sample lists about 140,000 clones, about nine tenths occurring once. The sequenced sample consisted of PBMCs. Receptors originate from a man aged 18 to 35 in good health and CMV-seronegative. The CDR3 runs from the conserved cysteine through the conserved F or W. A D gene is named only where the DNA matches it firmly. The listing skips clone size in some rows; elsewhere it reads once, few, many or a size class.

CDR3,DNA,J,size,V,D
CASSLGTSGGYNEQFF,TGTGCCAGCAGTTTAGGGACTAGCGGGGGATACAATGAGCAGTTCTTC,TRBJ2-1,-,TRBV28,TRBD2
CSVEGTSGGKYSSYNEQFF,TGCAGCGTTGAAGGGACTAGCGGAGGAAAGTACAGCTCCTACAATGAGCAGTTCTTC,TRBJ2-1,-,TRBV29-1,TRBD2
CASSARQGPVYGYTF,TGTGCCAGCAGCGCCCGGCAGGGGCCGGTCTATGGCTACACCTTC,TRBJ1-2,-,TRBV7-8,-
CASSRASGRLYNEQFF,TGTGCCAGCAGCCGGGCTAGCGGGAGGTTGTACAATGAGCAGTTCTTC,TRBJ2-1,-,TRBV27,TRBD2
CASTGPATDEQFF,TGTGCCAGCACTGGGCCAGCAACCGATGAGCAGTTCTTC,TRBJ2-1,-,TRBV7-9,-
CASRPTGLGAQYF,TGTGCCAGCAGACCTACGGGACTTGGAGCGCAGTATTTT,TRBJ2-3,-,TRBV6-5,-
CASSSPVGGNEQYF,TGTGCCAGCAGCTCGCCCGTGGGGGGTAACGAGCAGTACTTC,TRBJ2-7,-,TRBV5-4,-
CASSRGQERGEKLFF,TGTGCCAGCTCCCGGGGACAGGAAAGGGGTGAAAAACTGTTTTTT,TRBJ1-4,-,TRBV18,TRBD1
CASSLEVRQGAETQYF,TGTGCCAGCAGCTTAGAGGTTCGGCAGGGGGCAGAGACCCAGTACTTC,TRBJ2-5,once,TRBV11-3,TRBD1
CASSPSVSTDTQYF,TGCGCCAGCAGCCCTAGCGTTAGCACAGATACGCAGTATTTT,TRBJ2-3,-,TRBV4-1,-
CASSSNRGETQYF,TGCGCCAGCAGCTCTAACAGGGGGGAGACCCAGTACTTC,TRBJ2-5,-,TRBV5-1,TRBD1
CASSENPEGAGGMYEQYF,TGTGCCAGCAGCGAGAACCCTGAGGGAGCGGGGGGGATGTACGAGCAGTACTTC,TRBJ2-7,once,TRBV9,TRBD2
CASSSAQGAKNIQYF,TGTGCCAGCAGCTCGGCACAGGGGGCCAAAAACATTCAGTACTTC,TRBJ2-4,-,TRBV5-4,TRBD1
CASSSWTSGNADTQYF,TGTGCCAGCAGCTCCTGGACTAGCGGGAACGCAGATACGCAGTATTTT,TRBJ2-3,-,TRBV5-8,TRBD2
CSVERQGSYNEQFF,TGCAGCGTTGAGCGACAGGGGTCCTACAATGAGCAGTTCTTC,TRBJ2-1,-,TRBV29-1,TRBD1
CASSFGTGGAGGELFF,TGTGCCAGCAGTTTTGGGACAGGGGGCGCGGGCGGGGAGCTGTTTTTT,TRBJ2-2,-,TRBV27,TRBD1
CASTTAGGDNEQFF,TGTGCCAGCACGACAGCGGGGGGAGACAATGAGCAGTTCTTC,TRBJ2-1,-,TRBV9,TRBD2
CASSLLGRQDYNEQFF,TGCGCCAGCAGCTTGTTAGGGAGGCAGGACTACAATGAGCAGTTCTTC,TRBJ2-1,-,TRBV5-1,-
CASSLEGLLNQPQHF,TGTGCCAGCAGTTTAGAGGGACTCCTCAATCAGCCCCAGCATTTT,TRBJ1-5,-,TRBV27,-
CASSEGRGASDQPQHF,TGTGCCAGCAGTGAAGGGCGGGGGGCGTCTGATCAGCCCCAGCATTTT,TRBJ1-5,-,TRBV6-1,-
CASGTGGRGALNEQFF,TGTGCTAGTGGGACCGGCGGGCGGGGGGCCCTCAATGAGCAGTTCTTC,TRBJ2-1,-,TRBV12-5,TRBD2
CATTTGRGQNYGYTF,TGTGCCACCACGACAGGGCGGGGACAAAACTATGGCTACACCTTC,TRBJ1-2,-,TRBV2,TRBD1
CAWSVPGSSGNTIYF,TGTGCCTGGAGTGTTCCGGGGAGCTCTGGAAACACCATATATTTT,TRBJ1-3,-,TRBV30,-
CASSDIANTGELFF,TGTGCCAGCAGTGATATAGCGAACACCGGGGAGCTGTTTTTT,TRBJ2-2,-,TRBV2,-
CASSHWTGALNYGYTF,TGTGCCAGCAGCCATTGGACAGGGGCCTTAAACTATGGCTACACCTTC,TRBJ1-2,-,TRBV14,TRBD1
CASSQIWPGTNEKLFF,TGTGCCAGCAGCCAAATTTGGCCAGGGACTAATGAAAAACTGTTTTTT,TRBJ1-4,-,TRBV7-6,-
CASSVGVPGELFF,TGTGCCAGCAGCGTAGGAGTTCCCGGGGAGCTGTTTTTT,TRBJ2-2,-,TRBV9,-
CASSVRTGGEAFF,TGTGCCAGCAGTGTGAGGACAGGGGGCGAAGCTTTCTTT,TRBJ1-1,-,TRBV6-1,TRBD1
CASSMRGTGLYTEAFF,TGTGCCAGTAGTATGAGAGGGACAGGGCTCTACACTGAAGCTTTCTTT,TRBJ1-1,-,TRBV19,TRBD1
CASSQVGIGQGVHGYTF,TGCGCCAGCAGCCAAGTGGGAATCGGACAGGGGGTACATGGCTACACCTTC,TRBJ1-2,many,TRBV4-1,TRBD1
CASTFGQSQPQHF,TGTGCCAGCACTTTTGGACAGAGTCAGCCCCAGCATTTT,TRBJ1-5,few,TRBV2,-
CASRLGRANTEAFF,TGTGCCAGCAGATTAGGGCGGGCTAACACTGAAGCTTTCTTT,TRBJ1-1,-,TRBV7-9,-
CASSVGAGQGNQPQHF,TGTGCCAGCAGCGTAGGTGCTGGGCAGGGCAATCAGCCCCAGCATTTT,TRBJ1-5,-,TRBV9,-
CASSFRGSSYNEQFF,TGTGCCAGCAGCTTCCGGGGGAGCTCCTACAATGAGCAGTTCTTC,TRBJ2-1,once,TRBV11-2,-
CASSEGSGEYF,TGTGCCAGCAGTGAAGGGAGCGGGGAGTACTTC,TRBJ2-5,-,TRBV27,TRBD2
CASSLTPGYGYTF,TGTGCCAGCAGCTTGACCCCGGGCTATGGCTACACCTTC,TRBJ1-2,-,TRBV7-9,-
CASSLRGRWGELFF,TGTGCCAGCAGCTTACGCGGGAGGTGGGGGGAGCTGTTTTTT,TRBJ2-2,-,TRBV7-8,TRBD2
CASSSPPGLPNTGELFF,TGTGCCAGCAGCTCCCCCCCGGGACTCCCGAACACCGGGGAGCTGTTTTTT,TRBJ2-2,-,TRBV9,-
CASSRDRNTEAFF,TGTGCCAGCAGCCGCGACAGGAACACTGAAGCTTTCTTT,TRBJ1-1,-,TRBV6-5,-
CASSVPSGGHTLYEQYF,TGTGCCAGCAGTGTGCCTAGCGGGGGTCACACACTCTACGAGCAGTACTTC,TRBJ2-7,-,TRBV6-1,TRBD2
CASGLNSEKLFF,TGTGCTAGTGGTTTGAACAGTGAAAAACTGTTTTTT,TRBJ1-4,once,TRBV12-5,-